This entry lists 2 T cell receptor beta chains sequenced from one sample in a study of T-cell memory formation after mild COVID-19. A single record per CDR3 protein comes from TCRdb applying MiXCR to the 5' RACE reads. This sample has hundreds of thousands of distinct CDR3 sequences, with around 20% found just once. Sequencing input: PBMCs or a T cell subset sorted from them (not recorded which). These receptors originate from an adult woman who had mild COVID-19 (a few samples of this study predate the infection). Cell type and time point are not known.

This clonotype was counted a few times. The chain carries TRBV4-1 and TRBJ2-1; the match to TRBD1 covers 7 bases. Looked up from germline, CDR1 is MGHRA and CDR2 is YSYEKL. J lost 6 bases, V lost 1 base, and 9 bases had no gene match. This CDR3 has 16 amino acids. The DNA for the CDR3 is TGCGCCAGCAGCCAAGCGAACAGGGGAACGAGCAATGAGCAGTTCTTC. This translates into CASSQANRGTSNEQFF.

This chain connects TRBV12-3 or TRBV12-4 to TRBJ2-2; D is perhaps TRBD1 (5 bases). The CDR3 sequence is 15 residues long. Trimming left V 0 bases short and J 2 bases short, with 7 bases between. The CDR3 reads CASSLAGRNTGELFF. The CDR3 nucleotides are TGTGCCAGCAGTTTAGCGGGGCGAAACACCGGGGAGCTGTTTTTT.